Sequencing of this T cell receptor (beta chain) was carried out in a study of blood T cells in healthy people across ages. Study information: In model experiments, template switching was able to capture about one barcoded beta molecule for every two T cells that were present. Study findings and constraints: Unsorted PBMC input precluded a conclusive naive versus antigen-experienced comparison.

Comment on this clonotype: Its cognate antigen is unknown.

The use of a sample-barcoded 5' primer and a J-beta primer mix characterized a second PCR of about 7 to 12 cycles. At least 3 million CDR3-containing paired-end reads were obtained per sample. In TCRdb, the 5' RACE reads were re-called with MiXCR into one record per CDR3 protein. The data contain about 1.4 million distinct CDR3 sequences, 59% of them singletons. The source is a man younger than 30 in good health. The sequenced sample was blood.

CDR3 nucleotide sequence: TGTGCCAGCCTACAGAGCGCGGGATACAATGAGCAGTTCTTC. It translates to CASLQSAGYNEQFF. This chain connects TRBV5-5 to TRBJ2-1; a weak D match, TRBD2 (6 bases). CDR1 is SGHKS, CDR2 YYEKEE, per germline (reference sequence). CDR3 size: 14 residues. Deletions cut 7 bases from V and 4 bases from J, with 15 bases between.